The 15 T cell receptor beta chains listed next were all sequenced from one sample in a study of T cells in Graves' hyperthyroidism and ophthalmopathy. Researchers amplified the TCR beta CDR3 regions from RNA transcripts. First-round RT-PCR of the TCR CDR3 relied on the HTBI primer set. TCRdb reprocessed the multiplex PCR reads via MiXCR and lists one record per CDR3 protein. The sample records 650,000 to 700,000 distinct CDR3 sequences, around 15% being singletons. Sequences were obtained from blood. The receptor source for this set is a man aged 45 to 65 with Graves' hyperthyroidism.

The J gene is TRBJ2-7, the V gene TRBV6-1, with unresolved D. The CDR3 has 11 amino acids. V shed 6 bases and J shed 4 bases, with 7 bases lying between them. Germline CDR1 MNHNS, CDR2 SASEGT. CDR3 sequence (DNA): TGTGCCAGCAGCCGAGAGTACGAGCAGTACTTC. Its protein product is CASSREYEQYF.

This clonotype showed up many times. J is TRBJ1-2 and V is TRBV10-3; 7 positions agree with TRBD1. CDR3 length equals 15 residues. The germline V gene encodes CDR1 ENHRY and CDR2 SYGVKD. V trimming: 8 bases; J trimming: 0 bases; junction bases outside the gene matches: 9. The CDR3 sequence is CAIEERDRPNYGYTF. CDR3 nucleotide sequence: TGTGCCATCGAAGAGAGGGACAGACCTAACTATGGCTACACCTTC.

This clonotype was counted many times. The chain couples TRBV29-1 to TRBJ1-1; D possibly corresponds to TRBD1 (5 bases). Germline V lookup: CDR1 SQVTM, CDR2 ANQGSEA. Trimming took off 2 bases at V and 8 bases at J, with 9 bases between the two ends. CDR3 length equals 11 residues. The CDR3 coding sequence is TGCAGCGTTGAATCAGGACAAGAAGCTTTCTTT. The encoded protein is CSVESGQEAFF.

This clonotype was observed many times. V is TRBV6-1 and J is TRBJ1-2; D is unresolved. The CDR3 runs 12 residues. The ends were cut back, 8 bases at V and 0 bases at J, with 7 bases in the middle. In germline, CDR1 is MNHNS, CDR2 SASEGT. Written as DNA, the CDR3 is TGTGCCAGCTACGGAGCTAACTATGGCTACACCTTC. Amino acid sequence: CASYGANYGYTF.

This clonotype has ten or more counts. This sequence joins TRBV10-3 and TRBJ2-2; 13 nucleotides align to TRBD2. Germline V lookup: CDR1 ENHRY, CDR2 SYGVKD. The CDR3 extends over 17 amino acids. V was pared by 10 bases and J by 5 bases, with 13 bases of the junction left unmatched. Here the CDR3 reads CATQRVTSGRKTGELFF. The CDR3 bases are TGTGCCACACAAAGGGTGACTAGCGGGAGGAAGACCGGGGAGCTGTTTTTT.

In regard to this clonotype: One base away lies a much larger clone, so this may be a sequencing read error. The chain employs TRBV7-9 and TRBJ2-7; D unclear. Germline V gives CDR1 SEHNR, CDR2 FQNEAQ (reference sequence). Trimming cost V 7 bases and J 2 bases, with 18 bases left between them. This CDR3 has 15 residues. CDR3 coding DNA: TGTGCCAGCAACCAAGGTCGAGAACCGACCTACGAGCAGTACTTC. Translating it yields CASNQGREPTYEQYF.

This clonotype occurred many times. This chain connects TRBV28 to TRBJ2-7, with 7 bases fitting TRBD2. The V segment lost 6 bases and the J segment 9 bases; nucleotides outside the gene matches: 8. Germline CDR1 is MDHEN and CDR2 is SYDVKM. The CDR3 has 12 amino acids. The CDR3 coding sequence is TGTGCCAGCAGCCAGCCTGGCGGGAGGCAGTACTTC. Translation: CASSQPGGRQYF.

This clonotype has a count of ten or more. CDR3 loop: CASSVGGVNEQFF. CDR3 sequence (DNA): TGTGCCAGCAGCGTAGGAGGAGTCAATGAGCAGTTCTTC. The chain links TRBV9 to TRBJ2-1; D not resolved. The CDR3 consists of 13 residues. V lost 0 bases and J lost 6, with 7 bases in between. CDR1 and CDR2 from the germline V gene are SGDLS and YYNGEE.

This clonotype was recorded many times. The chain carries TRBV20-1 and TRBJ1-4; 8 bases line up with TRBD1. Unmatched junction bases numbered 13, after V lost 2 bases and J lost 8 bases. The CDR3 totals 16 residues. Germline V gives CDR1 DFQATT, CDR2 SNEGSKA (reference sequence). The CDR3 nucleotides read TGCAGTGCTAGAATGGTCCCCCCAGGGGGCAGGGAAAAACTGTTTTTT. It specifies CSARMVPPGGREKLFF.

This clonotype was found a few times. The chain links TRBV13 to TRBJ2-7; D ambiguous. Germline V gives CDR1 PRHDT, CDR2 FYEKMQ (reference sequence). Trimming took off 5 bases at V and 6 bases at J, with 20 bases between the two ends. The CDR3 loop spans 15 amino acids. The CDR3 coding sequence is TGTGCCAGCAGCACCAGGATCCTATCATACACCGAGCAGTACTTC. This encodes CASSTRILSYTEQYF.

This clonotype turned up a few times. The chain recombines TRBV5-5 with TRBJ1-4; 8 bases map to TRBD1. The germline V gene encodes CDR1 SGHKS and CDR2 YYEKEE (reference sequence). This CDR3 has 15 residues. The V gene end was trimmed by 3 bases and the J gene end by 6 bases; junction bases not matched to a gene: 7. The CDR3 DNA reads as TGTGCCAGCAGCTCGGGACAGGTGACCCATGAAAAACTGTTTTTT. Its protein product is CASSSGQVTHEKLFF.

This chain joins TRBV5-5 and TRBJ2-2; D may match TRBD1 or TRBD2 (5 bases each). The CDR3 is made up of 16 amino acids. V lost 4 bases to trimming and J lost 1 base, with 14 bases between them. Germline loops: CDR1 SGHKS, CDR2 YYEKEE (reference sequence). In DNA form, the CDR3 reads TGTGCCAGCAGCCACCCGGGACCCCTGAACACCGGGGAGCTGTTTTTT. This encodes CASSHPGPLNTGELFF. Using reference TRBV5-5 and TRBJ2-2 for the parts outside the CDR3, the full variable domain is DAGVTQSPTHLIKTRGQQVTLRCSPISGHKSVSWYQQVLGQGPQFIFQYYEKEERGRGNFPDRFSARQFPNYSSELNVNALLLGDSALYLCASSHPGPLNTGELFFGEGSRLTVL.

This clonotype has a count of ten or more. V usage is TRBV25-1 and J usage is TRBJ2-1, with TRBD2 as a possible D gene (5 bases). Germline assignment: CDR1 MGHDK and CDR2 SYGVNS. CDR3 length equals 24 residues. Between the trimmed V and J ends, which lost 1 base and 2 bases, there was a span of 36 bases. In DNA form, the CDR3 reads TGTGCCAGCAGTGAATGCTTAAGAGATCTTGGTGAAGCAAGCGGACGGGAAGCCTACAATGAGCAGTTCTTC. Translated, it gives CASSECLRDLGEASGREAYNEQFF.

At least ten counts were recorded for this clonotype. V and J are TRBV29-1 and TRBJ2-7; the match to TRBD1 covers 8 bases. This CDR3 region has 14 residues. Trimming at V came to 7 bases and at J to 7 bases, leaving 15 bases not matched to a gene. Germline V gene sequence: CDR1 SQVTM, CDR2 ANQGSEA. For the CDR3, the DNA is TGCAGCGGTACATCAGGGGGCGCGAGTGAAGAGCAGTACTTC. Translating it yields CSGTSGGASEEQYF.

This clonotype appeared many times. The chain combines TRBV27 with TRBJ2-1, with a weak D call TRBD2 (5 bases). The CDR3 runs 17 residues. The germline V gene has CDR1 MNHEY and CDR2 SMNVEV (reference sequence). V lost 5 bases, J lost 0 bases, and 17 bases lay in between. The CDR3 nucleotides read TGTGCCAGCAGTCCCCGTGGGAGCGGAGACTCCTACAATGAGCAGTTCTTC. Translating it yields CASSPRGSGDSYNEQFF.